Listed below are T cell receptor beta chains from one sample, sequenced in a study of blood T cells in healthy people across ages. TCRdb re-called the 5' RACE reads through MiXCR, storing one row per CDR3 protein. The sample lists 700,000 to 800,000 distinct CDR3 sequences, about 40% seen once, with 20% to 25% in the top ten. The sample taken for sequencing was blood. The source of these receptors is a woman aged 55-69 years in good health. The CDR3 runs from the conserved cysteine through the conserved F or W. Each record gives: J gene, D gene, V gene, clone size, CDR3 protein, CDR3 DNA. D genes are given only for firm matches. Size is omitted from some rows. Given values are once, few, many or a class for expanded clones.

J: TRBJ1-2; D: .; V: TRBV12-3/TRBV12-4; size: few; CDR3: CASSFRAGNYGYTF; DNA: TGTGCCAGCAGTTTCCGGGCAGGGAACTATGGCTACACCTTC
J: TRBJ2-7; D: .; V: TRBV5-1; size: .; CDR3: CASSFAPGDPYEQYF; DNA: TGCGCCAGCAGCTTCGCGCCAGGGGATCCGTACGAGCAGTACTTC
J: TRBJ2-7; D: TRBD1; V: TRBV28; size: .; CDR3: CASSETGGPSEQYF; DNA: TGTGCCAGCAGTGAAACAGGGGGTCCGTCCGAGCAGTACTTC
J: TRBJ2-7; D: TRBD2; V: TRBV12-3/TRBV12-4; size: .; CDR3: CTSSLAGNSYEQYF; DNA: TGTACCAGCAGTTTAGCGGGAAATTCCTACGAGCAGTACTTC
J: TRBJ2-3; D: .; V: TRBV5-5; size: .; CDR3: CASSLAEGEFGGGTQYF; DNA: TGTGCCAGCAGCTTGGCCGAGGGGGAATTCGGAGGTGGCACGCAGTATTTT
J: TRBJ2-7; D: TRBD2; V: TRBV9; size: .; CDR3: CASTLGLGSYEQYF; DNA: TGTGCCAGCACGTTGGGACTAGGGTCCTACGAGCAGTACTTC
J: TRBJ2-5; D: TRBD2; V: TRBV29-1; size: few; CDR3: CSVATSGGDTQYF; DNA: TGCAGCGTGGCCACTAGCGGGGGGGACACCCAGTACTTC
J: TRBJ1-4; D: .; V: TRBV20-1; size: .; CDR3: CSAPSLGQNEKLFF; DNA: TGCAGTGCCCCAAGTCTAGGGCAGAATGAAAAACTGTTTTTT
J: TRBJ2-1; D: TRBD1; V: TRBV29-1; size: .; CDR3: CSGLTGASTNEQFF; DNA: TGCAGCGGCTTGACAGGGGCATCGACGAATGAGCAGTTCTTC
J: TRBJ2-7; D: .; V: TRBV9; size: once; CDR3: CASNAGGGNSYEQYF; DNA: TGTGCCAGCAACGCCGGTGGAGGAAACTCCTACGAGCAGTACTTC